This TCR beta chain is from a study of tumor and adjacent non-tumor tissue in lung cancer. Study-level findings and limits: Significantly higher TCR diversity was found in tumor than normal lung.

As concerns this clonotype: Its antigen is unidentified. Mismatch with germline at one junction end may stem from a read error.

The CDR3 is 17 amino acids. Germline V gene lookup returns CDR1 LGHNA and CDR2 YNFKEQ. TCRbeta libraries were built with three rounds of nested PCR, modified from ARM-PCR. TCRdb redid the calling of the multiplex PCR reads with MiXCR, one entry per CDR3 protein. The data hold under 150,000 distinct CDR3 sequences, with roughly 70% observed a single time. RNA was extracted from bulk tissue without any cell sorting. The receptor's source is a man in his sixties with small cell lung cancer. The V call is TRBV4-2, the J call TRBJ2-4, with 10 bases identical to TRBD2. Sequenced material: lung tumor tissue. The CDR3 nucleotides read TGTACCAGCAGCCAAGGGGGTGCTAGCGGGAGAGGGAACATTCAGTACTTC. This codes for CTSSQGGASGRGNIQYF.